These 10 T cell receptor beta chains were all obtained from the same sample, sequenced in a study of T cell changes during pregnancy in multiple sclerosis. The data were produced by immunoSEQ multiplex PCR, yet TCRdb's version contains in-frame clones alone and is incomplete. The sample shows tens of thousands of clones, 90% of them seen only once. The specimen comprised peripheral blood, sampled in the first trimester of pregnancy. The receptors here all came from a female donor in good health, enrolled as a control in a pregnancy study.

The V call is TRBV11-2, the J call TRBJ1-5, with D perhaps matching TRBD1 (6 bases). The V gene's germline CDR1 is SGHAT and CDR2 FQNNGV. The CDR3 is 15 amino acids. The V end was cut by 5 bases, the J end by 4 bases, with 15 bases between. The chain's CDR3 is CASSLQDSRNQPQHF. For the CDR3, the DNA is TGTGCCAGCAGCCTCCAGGACAGCCGAAATCAGCCCCAGCATTTT.

V usage is TRBV25-1 and J usage is TRBJ2-3; the D is unclear. V lost 1 base and J 5 bases, leaving 4 bases between the germline ends. The CDR3 covers 12 residues. The germline CDR1 and CDR2 sequences are MGHDK and SYGVNS. CDR3 nucleotide sequence: TGTGCCAGCAGTGAATTCGGAGATACGCAGTATTTT. Translated, it gives CASSEFGDTQYF.

The gene calls are TRBV4-1 and TRBJ2-3; D ambiguous. This CDR3 has 14 residues. The germline V gene encodes CDR1 MGHRA and CDR2 YSYEKL. Trimming removed 0 bases at V and 8 bases at J, with 12 bases between. CDR3 loop: CASSQESLPRTQYF. The CDR3 nucleotides read TGCGCCAGCAGCCAAGAATCCCTCCCGCGTACGCAGTATTTT.

The V gene is TRBV5-1, the J gene TRBJ1-2; D might be TRBD1 (6 bases). Germline lookup yields CDR1 SGHRS and CDR2 YFSETQ. V was clipped by 3 bases and J by 8 bases, with 14 bases between them. This CDR3 spans 13 amino acids. The CDR3 bases are TGCGCCAGCAGCTATAACAGGGATGAGGGCTACACCTTC. This sequence encodes CASSYNRDEGYTF.

The chain is built from TRBV4-1 and TRBJ1-2, with 7 bases matching TRBD1. Trimming took 0 bases from V and 8 from J; bases not matched to a gene: 12. Germline V gives CDR1 MGHRA, CDR2 YSYEKL. The CDR3 sequence is 16 residues long. The CDR3 sequence: CASSQEGTVNVRGYTF. Here the CDR3 DNA reads TGCGCCAGCAGCCAAGAGGGGACAGTCAACGTCCGCGGCTACACCTTC.

This clone was recorded once. In DNA form, the CDR3 reads TGCGCCAGCAGCTGGGCCGGACGGGATACTGAAGCTTTCTTT. Translated, it gives CASSWAGRDTEAFF. The chain combines TRBV5-1 with TRBJ1-1; D uncertain. Germline CDR1 reads SGHRS; CDR2 reads YFSETQ. V dropped 3 bases and J dropped 5 bases, with 14 bases sitting between them. This CDR3 has 14 amino acids.

This chain links TRBV30 with TRBJ1-3; D possibly corresponds to TRBD1 (6 bases). The CDR3 length is 16 residues. Germline CDR1 GTSNPN, CDR2 SVGIG (reference sequence). Between the trimmed V and J ends, which lost 0 bases and 5 bases, there was a span of 17 bases. CDR3 DNA sequence: TGTGCCTGGAGTGTAGGGGGTTCTGTCCTCAGAAACACCATATATTTT. Protein product: CAWSVGGSVLRNTIYF.

The chain uses TRBV2 and TRBJ2-7; TRBD1 matches at 9 bases. V lost 6 bases to trimming and J lost 5 bases; unmatched junction nucleotides: 8. From germline, CDR1 is SNHLY and CDR2 FYNNEI. There are 14 residues in the CDR3. CDR3 protein: CASSPGTGLDEQYF. The CDR3 nucleotides are TGTGCCAGCAGCCCCGGGACAGGGCTCGACGAGCAGTACTTC.

The chain carries TRBV28 and TRBJ2-1, with TRBD2 matching over 10 bases. Germline CDR1 and CDR2: MDHEN and SYDVKM. CDR3 size: 14 residues. Trimming at V came to 7 bases and at J to 4 bases, leaving 4 bases not matched to a gene. CDR3 sequence: CASKAGGSYNEQFF. CDR3 in DNA: TGTGCCAGCAAAGCGGGAGGGAGTTACAATGAGCAGTTCTTC.

This clone has only a few counts. This chain connects TRBV7-2 to TRBJ1-2; TRBD1 agrees at 11 bases. The CDR3 extends over 15 amino acids. From germline, CDR1 is SGHTA and CDR2 FQGNSA. With V trimmed by 5 bases and J by 10 bases, 12 bases remained unmatched. The CDR3 protein is CASSTSDRGHMIYTF. CDR3 nucleotides: TGTGCCAGCAGCACATCGGACAGGGGGCATATGATCTACACCTTC. The variable domain in full, completed from reference TRBV7-2 and TRBJ1-2, reads GAGVSQSPSNKVTEKGKDVELRCDPISGHTALYWYRQSLGQGLEFLIYFQGNSAPDKSGLPSDRFSAERTGGSVSTLTIQRTQQEDSAVYLCASSTSDRGHMIYTFGSGTRLTVV.